Below, 17 T cell receptor beta chains from the same sample are listed, as sequenced in a study of shared clonotypes between healthy human individuals. Method: immunoSEQ multiplex PCR; TCRdb's copy keeps in-frame clones and lacks some. The table includes about 640,000 clones, about two thirds detected once. Sequencing was carried out using memory CD4+ T cells sorted from blood. Regarding subset: CD45RA-negative fraction. These receptor sequences come from a woman aged 30 to 39 in good health.

The gene calls are TRBV5-5 and TRBJ1-2, with D possibly TRBD1 on 5 matching bases. The CDR3 totals 14 residues. The germline V gene encodes CDR1 SGHKS and CDR2 YYEKEE (reference sequence). Deletions cut 0 bases from V and 7 bases from J, with 13 bases between. The CDR3 loop reads CASSLGSGTGGYTF. The DNA of the CDR3 is TGTGCCAGCAGCTTGGGGTCCGGGACTGGTGGCTACACCTTC.

CDR3 sequence (DNA): TGTGCCAGCAGCCAAGATCGTCGGGCTAGCGGGAGGAGCAACGAGCAGTACTTC. This codes for CASSQDRRASGRSNEQYF. This sequence joins TRBV4-2 and TRBJ2-7; 11 bases match TRBD2. This CDR3 has 18 amino acids. Trimming took 0 bases from V and 5 from J; bases not matched to a gene: 12. The germline V gene has CDR1 LGHNA and CDR2 YNFKEQ.

This clone was seen a single time. The CDR3 region is CASSPPGTSGYNEQFF. The DNA for the CDR3 is TGTGCCAGCTCACCCCCCGGGACTAGCGGCTACAATGAGCAGTTCTTC. The chain has TRBV18 and TRBJ2-1; 11 bases agree with TRBD2. Germline CDR1 KGHSH, CDR2 LQKENI. This CDR3 is 16 amino acids long. V trimming: 3 bases; J trimming: 3 bases; junction bases outside the gene matches: 4.

V and J are TRBV18 and TRBJ2-7, with TRBD1 identical over 8 bases. The CDR3 is made up of 14 amino acids. In germline, CDR1 is KGHSH, CDR2 LQKENI. V lost 3 bases to trimming and J lost 3 bases; unmatched junction nucleotides: 4. As DNA, the CDR3 is TGTGCCAGCTCACCTTCGACAGGGGTCTACGAGCAGTACTTC. Its translation: CASSPSTGVYEQYF. The whole variable domain, remainder taken from reference TRBV18 and TRBJ2-7, is NAGVMQNPRHLVRRRGQEARLRCSPMKGHSHVYWYRQLPEEGLKFMVYLQKENIIDESGMPKERFSAEFPKEGPSILRIQQVVRGDSAAYFCASSPSTGVYEQYFGPGTRLTVT.

CDR3 sequence: CASTAGTSTDTQYF. The CDR3 DNA is TGTGCCAGCACCGCCGGGACTAGCACAGATACGCAGTATTTT. The chain joins TRBV7-9 to TRBJ2-3; D perhaps matches TRBD2 (6 bases). The CDR3 runs 14 residues. The V gene's germline CDR1 is SEHNR and CDR2 FQNEAQ (reference sequence). The V end was cut by 7 bases, the J end by 0 bases, with 11 bases between.

The chain has TRBV6-6 and TRBJ2-3; 9 bases line up with TRBD2. The length of the CDR3 is 15 residues. CDR1 and CDR2 (germline): MNHNY, SVGAGI (reference sequence). V was clipped by 6 bases and J by 4 bases; unmatched bases: 8. The CDR3: CASRPIAGDADTQYF. The CDR3 DNA reads TGTGCCAGCAGACCTATAGCGGGAGACGCAGATACGCAGTATTTT.

The gene calls are TRBV14 and TRBJ1-1; D unresolved. The CDR3 sequence is 12 residues long. Germline V CDR1 and CDR2: SGHDN, FVKESK. Trimming pared 9 bases from V and 0 bases from J, leaving 8 bases between. The CDR3 reads CASGRMNTEAFF. The CDR3 DNA is TGTGCCAGTGGACGGATGAACACTGAAGCTTTCTTT.

This clone was counted a few times. The chain employs TRBV27 and TRBJ2-1; 14 positions agree with TRBD2. Looked up from germline, CDR1 is MNHEY and CDR2 is SMNVEV (reference sequence). This CDR3 region has 14 residues. J gave up 8 bases and V 7 bases, and 4 bases lay outside the gene matches. The CDR3: CASKTSGRADEQFF. CDR3 coding DNA: TGTGCCAGCAAGACTAGCGGGAGGGCCGATGAGCAGTTCTTC.

The chain employs TRBV20-1 and TRBJ2-1; D uncertain. Trimming stripped 4 bases from V and 7 bases from J, with 5 bases between. The V gene's germline CDR1 is DFQATT and CDR2 SNEGSKA (reference sequence). This CDR3 has 10 amino acids. The CDR3 region is CSAIRNEQFF. DNA for the CDR3: TGCAGTGCTATTAGGAATGAGCAGTTCTTC.

This chain links TRBV18 with TRBJ1-3; no reliable D call. This CDR3 contains 15 residues. V lost 6 bases to trimming and J lost 4 bases, with 16 bases between them. CDR1 is KGHSH and CDR2 is LQKENI in the germline V gene. CDR3 sequence (DNA): TGTGCCAGCTCCCTCATGGATAAGTCCGGAAACACCATATATTTT. Translating gives CASSLMDKSGNTIYF.

CDR3 residues: CASSLSGGRGTDTQYF. The CDR3 bases are TGTGCCAGCAGCTTGTCGGGGGGGAGAGGCACAGATACGCAGTATTTT. The chain has TRBV7-9 and TRBJ2-3; 8 bases are shared with TRBD2. The CDR3 has 16 residues. V lost 3 bases, J lost 1 base, and 6 bases stayed unmatched. Germline CDR1 SEHNR, CDR2 FQNEAQ (reference sequence).

The chain links TRBV28 to TRBJ2-7; D uncertain. The V gene lost 5 bases and the J gene lost 10 bases, with 18 bases spanning the gap. From germline, CDR1 is MDHEN and CDR2 SYDVKM. This CDR3 comprises 13 residues. CDR3 sequence (DNA): TGTGCCAGCAGTGGACGGGCCCTACGAGAACAGTACTTC. Translation: CASSGRALREQYF. Variable domain in full (rest from reference TRBV28 and TRBJ2-7): DVKVTQSSRYLVKRTGEKVFLECVQDMDHENMFWYRQDPGLGLRLIYFSYDVKMKEKGDIPEGYSVSREKKERFSLILESASTNQTSMYLCASSGRALREQYFGPGTRLTVT.

The chain couples TRBV5-1 to TRBJ2-2; 7 bases fit TRBD2. Trimming removed 1 base from V and 5 bases from J; junction bases left unmatched: 5. The V gene's germline CDR1 is SGHRS and CDR2 YFSETQ. CDR3 length equals 15 residues. CDR3 protein: CASSLFAGDTGELFF. CDR3 coding DNA: TGCGCCAGCAGCTTGTTTGCGGGGGATACCGGGGAGCTGTTTTTT.

The chain links TRBV7-2 to TRBJ2-3, with D possibly being TRBD1 (5 bases). CDR1 and CDR2 (germline): SGHTA, FQGNSA. CDR3 size: 15 residues. V gave up 2 bases and J gave up 5 bases, with 14 bases separating them. The CDR3 nucleotides are TGTGCCAGCAGCTTATCGGCCAGCCAGGGAGATACGCAGTATTTT. It yields the protein CASSLSASQGDTQYF.

Concerning this clone itself: Other DNA sequences in the same sample also yield this CDR3. This chain uses TRBV7-9 with TRBJ1-5; 7 nucleotides line up with TRBD1. The CDR3 totals 14 residues. The junction had 1 base not matched to a gene; V was cut back by 1 base and J by 4 bases. Germline V gene sequence: CDR1 SEHNR, CDR2 FQNEAQ (reference sequence). CDR3 sequence reads: CASSLGTGNQPQHF. The CDR3 DNA is TGTGCCAGCAGCTTAGGGACAGGAAATCAGCCCCAGCATTTT.

This clone has a single count. The V call is TRBV5-6, the J call TRBJ1-2, with 8 bases matching TRBD1. Per the germline V gene, CDR1 is SGHDT and CDR2 is YYEEEE. V lost 4 bases to trimming and J lost 10 bases; unmatched junction nucleotides: 6. The CDR3 consists of 12 residues. DNA for the CDR3: TGTGCCAGCAGCCTTGGACAGGGCCTCTACACCTTC. It is translated as CASSLGQGLYTF.

The V and J genes are TRBV27 and TRBJ1-2; TRBD1 aligns across 11 bases. Per germline, CDR1 MNHEY and CDR2 SMNVEV (reference sequence). V shed 6 bases and J 7 bases; nucleotides not matched to a gene: 4. This CDR3 region has 13 residues. The CDR3 bases are TGTGCCAGCAGGGACAGGGGGCCGGGTGGCTACACCTTC. Translated, it gives CASRDRGPGGYTF.